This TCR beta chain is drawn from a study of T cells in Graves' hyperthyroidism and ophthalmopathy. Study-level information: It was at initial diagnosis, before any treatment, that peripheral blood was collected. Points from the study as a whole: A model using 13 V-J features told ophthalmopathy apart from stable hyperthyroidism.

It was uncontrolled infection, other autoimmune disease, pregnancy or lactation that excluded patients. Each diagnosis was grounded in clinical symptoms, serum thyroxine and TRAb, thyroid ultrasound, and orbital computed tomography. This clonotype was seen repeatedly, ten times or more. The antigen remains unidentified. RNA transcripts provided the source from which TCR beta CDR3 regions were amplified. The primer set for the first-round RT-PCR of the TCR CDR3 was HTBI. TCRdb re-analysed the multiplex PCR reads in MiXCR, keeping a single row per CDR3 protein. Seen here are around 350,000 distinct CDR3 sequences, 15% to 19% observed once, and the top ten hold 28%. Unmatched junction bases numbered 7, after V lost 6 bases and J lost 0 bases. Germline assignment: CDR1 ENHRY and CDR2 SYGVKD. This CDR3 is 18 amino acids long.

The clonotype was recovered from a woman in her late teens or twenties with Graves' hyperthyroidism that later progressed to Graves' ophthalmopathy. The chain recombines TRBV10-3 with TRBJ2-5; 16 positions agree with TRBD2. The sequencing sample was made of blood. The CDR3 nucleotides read TGTGCCATCAGCCGACCCGGGACTAGCGGGAGGGACCAAGAGACCCAGTACTTC. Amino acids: CAISRPGTSGRDQETQYF.